This T cell receptor beta chain was retrieved from a study of PD-L1 blockade in urothelial cancer. Study overall: Prior chemotherapy regimens per patient numbered 0 to 3.

Time point indicated: peripheral blood 6 weeks after treatment start. Patients had locally advanced or metastatic urothelial carcinoma. Each patient gave between 1 and 8 samples of peripheral blood mononuclear cells, which were collected pretreatment and during treatment. TCRdb's table, derived via immunoSEQ multiplex PCR, lists solely in-frame clones and lacks some. The sample has more than 40,000 clones, about 83% seen once. Trimming left V 5 bases short and J 2 bases short, with 13 bases between. The CDR3 is made up of 14 amino acids. CDR1 SGHVS and CDR2 FQNEAQ come from the germline V gene. With regard to this clone: What it binds is not known.

Points from the study as a whole: Enhanced expansion of tumor-associated blood clones at 3 weeks characterized durable-benefit patients.

The sample consisted of PBMCs, taken around atezolizumab (anti-PD-L1) treatment. This sequence was found in a man between 60 and 75 years old with urothelial cancer. The chain uses TRBV7-8 and TRBJ2-7; D is unresolved. CDR3 DNA: TGTGCCAGCAGCGCCGGGTCCGTCGCCTACGAGCAGTACTTC. It encodes CASSAGSVAYEQYF.